The next 23 T cell receptor beta chains were all read from a single sample in a study of blood T cell repertoires in COVID-19. Only in-frame clones appear in the TCRdb table, and some are missing; sequencing was by immunoSEQ multiplex PCR. Of under 35,000 clones in the sample, more than 75% were seen once. The sequenced material came from peripheral blood. The receptors here all came from a human donor in a cohort sampled during active COVID-19.

This sequence joins TRBV5-5 and TRBJ1-5, with TRBD1 matching over 8 bases. The trim removed 5 bases at V and 2 bases at J, leaving 3 bases unmatched. The CDR3 extends over 14 amino acids. Germline-derived CDR1 and CDR2 are SGHKS and YYEKEE (reference sequence). CDR3 sequence reads: CASRPGQGNQPQHF. Written as DNA, the CDR3 is TGTGCCAGCAGACCGGGACAGGGCAATCAGCCCCAGCATTTT.

CDR3 in DNA: TGTGCCAGCAGCGTCGGGGGACCAATGTACGAGCAGTACTTC. This sequence encodes CASSVGGPMYEQYF. The chain recombines TRBV2 with TRBJ2-7; a possible D gene is TRBD2 (6 bases). Trimming took off 6 bases at V and 4 bases at J, with 16 bases between the two ends. CDR1 SNHLY and CDR2 FYNNEI come from the germline V gene. The length of the CDR3 is 14 residues.

The J gene is TRBJ2-7, the V gene TRBV11-2, with D perhaps TRBD2 (6 bases). Germline CDR1 reads SGHAT; CDR2 reads FQNNGV. The CDR3 is 18 amino acids. Trimming pared 5 bases from V and 2 bases from J, leaving 25 bases between. This CDR3 is CASSLIWGGSGTTYEQYF. CDR3 in DNA: TGTGCCAGCAGCCTTATTTGGGGCGGTAGCGGTACCACCTACGAGCAGTACTTC.

The genes are TRBV6-2 or TRBV6-3 and TRBJ2-5, with 7 bases identical to TRBD1. The V gene's germline CDR1 is MNHEY and CDR2 SVGEGT. CDR3 length: 15 amino acids. The junction had 12 bases not matched to a gene; V was cut back by 2 bases and J by 9 bases. CDR3 protein: CASSYGRQGPDSQYF. The CDR3, as DNA: TGTGCCAGCAGTTACGGCCGACAGGGTCCCGATTCCCAGTACTTC.

This rearrangement joins TRBV27 to TRBJ1-6; 7 nucleotides match TRBD1. The CDR3 loop spans 15 amino acids. Germline-derived CDR1 and CDR2 are MNHEY and SMNVEV (reference sequence). Germline trimming cut 3 bases from V and 7 bases from J; bases unmatched to any gene: 6. The CDR3 region has the DNA TGTGCCAGCAGTTTTTCGGGACAGTCAAATTCACCCCTCCACTTT. Protein: CASSFSGQSNSPLHF.

The table lists this clone with a few counts. The rearrangement uses TRBV18 and TRBJ1-1; 9 positions match TRBD1. This CDR3 comprises 15 residues. V shed 3 bases, J shed 10 bases, and the junction held 12 bases outside the gene matches. CDR1 and CDR2 from the germline V gene are KGHSH and LQKENI. The CDR3 protein is CASSPWDREGMAAFF. CDR3 in DNA: TGTGCCAGCTCACCTTGGGACAGGGAGGGGATGGCAGCTTTCTTT.

The chain uses TRBV19 and TRBJ1-3; D gene uncertain. The germline CDR1 and CDR2 sequences are LNHDA and SQIVND (reference sequence). V was shortened by 6 bases and J by 4 bases, with 10 bases between the two germline ends. The CDR3 has 13 residues. CDR3 protein: CASSARIGNTIYF. Here the CDR3 DNA reads TGTGCCAGTAGCGCGCGGATCGGAAACACCATATATTTT.

The rearrangement uses TRBV7-3 and TRBJ2-6; 7 bases are a match to TRBD1. V lost 6 bases to trimming and J lost 5 bases; unmatched junction nucleotides: 13. In germline, CDR1 is SGHTA, CDR2 FQGTGA. The CDR3 sequence is 17 residues long. The CDR3 DNA follows: TGTGCCAGCAGACACAGGACAGGCCTCGTGTGGGCCAACGTCCTGACTTTC. This codes for CASRHRTGLVWANVLTF.

V gene TRBV3-1 (or the pseudogene TRBV3-2) combines with J gene TRBJ1-1; D remains ambiguous. Germline CDR1 LGHDT, CDR2 YNNKEL (reference sequence). V was trimmed by 4 bases and J by 1 base, leaving 10 bases between them. This CDR3 has 14 residues. CDR3 nucleotides: TGTGCCAGCAGCCTGACTTCAACGAACACTGAAGCTTTCTTT. Translating gives CASSLTSTNTEAFF.

The CDR3 is CASRPSGGETQYF. CDR3 nucleotide sequence: TGTGCCAGCAGACCTAGCGGGGGTGAGACCCAGTACTTC. This rearrangement joins TRBV2 to TRBJ2-5, with 10 bases aligning to TRBD2. J was trimmed by 5 bases and V by 6 bases; bases with no gene match: 3. Germline-derived CDR1 and CDR2 are SNHLY and FYNNEI. This CDR3 has 13 residues. Using reference TRBV2 and TRBJ2-5 for the parts outside the CDR3, the full variable domain is EPEVTQTPSHQVTQMGQEVILRCVPISNHLYFYWYRQILGQKVEFLVSFYNNEISEKSEIFDDQFSVERPDGSNFTLKIRSTKLEDSAMYFCASRPSGGETQYFGPGTRLLVL.

This clone appeared a single time. The chain couples TRBV2 to TRBJ2-7; maybe TRBD2 (5 bases). CDR1 SNHLY and CDR2 FYNNEI come from the germline V gene. The CDR3 is 14 residues long. The V end was cut by 3 bases, the J end by 2 bases, with 11 bases between. CDR3 in amino acids: CASSDPGITYEQYF. The CDR3 nucleotides are TGTGCCAGCAGTGATCCCGGGATTACCTACGAGCAGTACTTC.

The chain is built from TRBV21-1 and TRBJ1-1. TRBV21-1 is given as a pseudogene. The CDR3 length is 14 residues. The CDR3 DNA sequence: TGTGCCAAGGGGAAGGGGGAGGGGAACACTGAAGCTTTCTTT. Translating gives CAKGKGEGNTEAFF.

The V call is TRBV3-1 (or the pseudogene TRBV3-2), the J call TRBJ1-1; D unresolved. The CDR3 spans 15 residues. V lost 1 base and J lost 7, with 16 bases in between. Germline V gene sequence: CDR1 LGHDT, CDR2 YNNKEL (reference sequence). The CDR3 spells CASSQGGAGRHEAFF. Here the CDR3 DNA reads TGTGCCAGCAGCCAAGGGGGAGCGGGAAGACATGAAGCTTTCTTT.

CDR3 sequence (DNA): TGTGCCAGCAGCCGCCCTCGGGACACCCGCACAGATACGCAGTATTTT. This encodes CASSRPRDTRTDTQYF. The chain couples TRBV3-1 (or the pseudogene TRBV3-2) to TRBJ2-3; possibly TRBD1 for D (6 bases). This CDR3 spans 16 amino acids. Germline V lookup: CDR1 LGHDT, CDR2 YNNKEL (reference sequence). The V end was cut by 4 bases, the J end by 1 base, with 15 bases between.

The chain couples TRBV11-1 to TRBJ2-7; 10 bases map to TRBD1. Trimming cost V 2 bases and J 3 bases; bases outside gene matches: 4. CDR1 SGHAT and CDR2 FQDESV come from the germline V gene (reference sequence). The CDR3 is made up of 15 amino acids. The CDR3 here is CASSLPGTGDYEQYF. The CDR3 nucleotides read TGTGCCAGCAGCTTACCAGGGACAGGGGACTACGAGCAGTACTTC.

J is TRBJ2-2 and V is TRBV7-3, with a tentative D call TRBD1 (6 bases). The CDR3 loop spans 17 amino acids. The V and J ends lost 4 bases and 5 bases respectively, with 20 bases between them. Looked up from germline, CDR1 is SGHTA and CDR2 is FQGTGA. CDR3 nucleotide sequence: TGTGCCAGCAGCTCCTCCGGGACACCGATGGGTACCGGGGAGCTGTTTTTT. Encoded protein: CASSSSGTPMGTGELFF.

The CDR3 coding sequence is TGTGCCAGCAGCTTAAGACAGAACTCCTACGAGCAGTACTTC. This gives the protein CASSLRQNSYEQYF. The rearrangement joins TRBV11-2 to TRBJ2-7; D perhaps matches TRBD1 (5 bases). V lost 2 bases, J lost 0 bases, and 8 bases lay in between. The germline gives CDR1 SGHAT, CDR2 FQNNGV. CDR3 length: 14 amino acids.

V usage is TRBV28 and J usage is TRBJ2-7, with a possible D match to TRBD2 (6 bases). Germline-derived CDR1 and CDR2 are MDHEN and SYDVKM. There are 11 residues in the CDR3. Trimming took 6 bases from V and 5 from J, leaving 8 bases between them. In DNA, the CDR3 is TGTGCCAGCAGGGGAGGCCACGAGCAGTACTTC. It is translated as CASRGGHEQYF.

This chain connects TRBV7-2 to TRBJ2-7; 10 bases align to TRBD2. After removal of 3 bases from V and 5 bases from J, the junction contained 7 bases not matched to a gene. The CDR3 runs 15 residues. Looked up from germline, CDR1 is SGHTA and CDR2 is FQGNSA. CDR3 sequence reads: CASSFLTSGVNEQYF. CDR3 DNA: TGTGCCAGCAGCTTCCTAACTAGCGGGGTTAACGAGCAGTACTTC.

The chain is built from TRBV28 and TRBJ1-2; possibly TRBD1 for D (5 bases). The CDR3 length is 14 residues. The V end lost 2 bases, the J end lost 4 bases, and 11 bases lay between the germline ends. Germline CDR1 reads MDHEN; CDR2 reads SYDVKM. The CDR3 nucleotides are TGTGCCAGCAGTTTAAGGCAGGGTCTCTATGGCTACACCTTC. Amino acid sequence: CASSLRQGLYGYTF.

The V call is TRBV19, the J call TRBJ2-5, with D possibly being TRBD1 (6 bases). The CDR3 is 13 residues long. Germline V gene lookup returns CDR1 LNHDA and CDR2 SQIVND (reference sequence). CDR3 nucleotides: TGTGCGACAGGAGAGGAGCAAGGGGAGACCCAGTACTTC. Amino acids: CATGEEQGETQYF.

The chain recombines TRBV6-5 with TRBJ1-6; 9 nucleotides line up with TRBD1. CDR3 length equals 15 residues. The germline CDR1 and CDR2 sequences are MNHEY and SVGAGI. The ends lost 6 bases at V and 4 bases at J; junction bases unmatched: 4. For the CDR3, the DNA is TGTGCCAGCAGAGGACAGGGGTCATATAATTCACCCCTCCACTTT. This gives the protein CASRGQGSYNSPLHF.

The chain is built from TRBV5-1 and TRBJ2-3; no clear D. The V and J ends lost 1 base and 6 bases respectively, with 18 bases between them. The germline V gene encodes CDR1 SGHRS and CDR2 YFSETQ. The CDR3 length is 16 residues. CDR3 region: CASSLSARSTVDTQYF. The CDR3 DNA follows: TGCGCCAGCAGCTTGTCTGCTAGATCCACTGTGGATACGCAGTATTTT.